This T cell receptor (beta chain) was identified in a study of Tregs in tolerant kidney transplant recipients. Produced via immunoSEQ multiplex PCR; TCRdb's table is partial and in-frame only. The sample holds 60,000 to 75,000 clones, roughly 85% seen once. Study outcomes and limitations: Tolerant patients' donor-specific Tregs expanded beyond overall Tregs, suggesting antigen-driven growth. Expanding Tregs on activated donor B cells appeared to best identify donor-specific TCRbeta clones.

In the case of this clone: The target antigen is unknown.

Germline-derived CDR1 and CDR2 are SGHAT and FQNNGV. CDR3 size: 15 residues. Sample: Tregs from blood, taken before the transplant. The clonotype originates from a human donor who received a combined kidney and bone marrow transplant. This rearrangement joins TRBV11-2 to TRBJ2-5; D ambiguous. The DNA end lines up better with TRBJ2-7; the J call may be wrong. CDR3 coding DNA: TGTGCCAGCAGCTTAGATGGGCGACAACTAAACGAGCAGTACTTC. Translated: CASSLDGRQLNEQYF.